The source of this T cell receptor (beta chain) is a study of CD8 T cells in ankylosing spondylitis. Findings and caveats of the study: In reactive arthritis synovial fluid and blood, some motif variants had been reported before. Disease-linked clones had a CD8+ phenotype and relatively low frequency in peripheral blood. Reports say disease-linked clones showed up significantly more in matched ankylosing spondylitis synovial fluid.

TCRdb fed the 5' RACE reads into MiXCR, producing one record per CDR3 protein. This table holds more than 150,000 distinct CDR3 sequences, over 15% found once. This clonotype appeared a few times. Its specificity is unknown. V was clipped by 6 bases and J by 4 bases; unmatched bases: 13. The length of the CDR3 is 19 residues. The V call is TRBV12-3 or TRBV12-4, the J call TRBJ2-3, with 16 nucleotides matching TRBD2. The sequencing input was blood, either unsorted or a sorted T cell fraction (not recorded which). The TCR originated in a male donor aged 10 to 30 with ankylosing spondylitis or in good health (not recorded which). CDR3 protein: CASSLSPGTSGRDPDTQYF. The CDR3 bases are TGTGCCAGCAGCCTAAGTCCCGGGACTAGCGGGAGGGACCCAGATACGCAGTATTTT.